These 31 T cell receptor beta chains were sequenced from one sample in a study of shared clonotypes between healthy human individuals. Clones were sequenced by immunoSEQ multiplex PCR, and TCRdb holds only the in-frame ones, with some missing. The sample lists 650,000 to 700,000 clones, about 90% occurring once. Input material: memory CD8+ T cells from PBMCs. The subset was: CD45RO+ cells pooled with CCR7-negative TemRA cells. The receptor source for this set is a man in his late teens or twenties in good health. Some clones in this sample may be carry-over from other donors' samples.

This clone was found once. This chain connects TRBV6-5 to TRBJ2-1, with unresolved D. Trimming cost V 2 bases and J 9 bases, with 14 bases left between them. Germline V gene sequence: CDR1 MNHEY, CDR2 SVGAGI. CDR3 size: 14 residues. CDR3 in DNA: TGTGCCAGCAGTTACGGGTCAGCGCAAGGTGAGCAGTTCTTC. It yields the protein CASSYGSAQGEQFF.

The chain is built from TRBV7-2 and TRBJ2-7; 8 bases fit TRBD1. This CDR3 spans 11 amino acids. Germline V gene data show CDR1 as SGHTA and CDR2 as FQGNSA. The V gene end was trimmed by 5 bases and the J gene end by 12 bases; junction bases not matched to a gene: 6. The CDR3 sequence: CASSLDRVPYF. DNA for the CDR3: TGTGCCAGCAGCCTGGACAGGGTACCGTACTTC. Full variable domain (remainder filled in from reference TRBV7-2 and TRBJ2-7): GAGVSQSPSNKVTEKGKDVELRCDPISGHTALYWYRQSLGQGLEFLIYFQGNSAPDKSGLPSDRFSAERTGGSVSTLTIQRTQQEDSAVYLCASSLDRVPYFGPGTRLTVT.

The chain carries TRBV7-9 and TRBJ2-2; no definite D call. V was shortened by 5 bases and J by 11 bases, with 6 bases between the two germline ends. Germline CDR1 reads SEHNR; CDR2 reads FQNEAQ (reference sequence). The CDR3 has 10 residues. CDR3 residues: CASSPLELFF. Written as DNA, the CDR3 is TGTGCCAGCAGCCCCCTTGAGCTGTTTTTT.

The chain uses TRBV9 and TRBJ1-2, with D tentatively TRBD1 (5 bases). Germline V gives CDR1 SGDLS, CDR2 YYNGEE. Trimming shortened V by 0 bases and J by 3 bases, and 15 bases separated the two germline ends. The CDR3 has 16 amino acids. The CDR3 DNA sequence: TGTGCCAGCAGCGTAGACATGGGGGGTACATACTATGGCTACACCTTC. Amino acid sequence: CASSVDMGGTYYGYTF.

The rearrangement uses TRBV4-1 and TRBJ2-2; weak D call: TRBD1 (5 bases). V was clipped by 3 bases and J by 4 bases, with 12 bases between them. The CDR3 spans 15 residues. Germline CDR1 MGHRA, CDR2 YSYEKL. The CDR3 DNA is TGCGCCAGCAGCCAGGTACAGACAGCCACCGGGGAGCTGTTTTTT. Translating gives CASSQVQTATGELFF.

In this sample, this clone turned up a few times. The sample contains more than one DNA sequence encoding this CDR3. The chain recombines TRBV19 with TRBJ1-5; 9 nucleotides agree with TRBD1. V was pared by 9 bases and J by 0 bases, with 6 bases of the junction left unmatched. The germline V gene has CDR1 LNHDA and CDR2 SQIVND (reference sequence). The CDR3 consists of 15 residues. The CDR3 DNA sequence: TGTGCCAGCAAAAGGGACAGGGATAGCAATCAGCCCCAGCATTTT. It is translated as CASKRDRDSNQPQHF.

V and J are TRBV5-6 and TRBJ2-1, with 13 bases lining up with TRBD2. This CDR3 spans 15 amino acids. After removal of 1 base from V and 7 bases from J, the junction contained 2 bases not matched to a gene. Germline V gene sequence: CDR1 SGHDT, CDR2 YYEEEE. CDR3 in amino acids: CASSLMTSGRNEQFF. The DNA for the CDR3 is TGTGCCAGCAGCTTGATGACTAGCGGGAGGAATGAGCAGTTCTTC.

In its sample, this clone was seen once. The chain joins TRBV30 to TRBJ1-5; 7 positions match TRBD1. V lost 3 bases and J lost 0; bases outside the gene matches: 11. The germline gives CDR1 GTSNPN, CDR2 SVGIG (reference sequence). This CDR3 spans 17 amino acids. CDR3 coding DNA: TGTGCCTGGAGCGATCCCGGGACAGCTTATAGCAATCAGCCCCAGCATTTT. It translates to CAWSDPGTAYSNQPQHF.

V is TRBV4-1 and J is TRBJ1-2; TRBD1 is a possible D gene (5 bases). Germline V gives CDR1 MGHRA, CDR2 YSYEKL. With 11 bases removed from V and 5 bases from J, the gap between germline ends came to 21 bases. The CDR3 has 14 residues. The CDR3 sequence is CAADRDSRGYGYTF. CDR3 sequence (DNA): TGCGCCGCGGATCGGGACTCCCGAGGGTATGGCTACACCTTC.

DNA for the CDR3: TGTGCCAGCAGTTTCAGGGAGGATACGCAGTATTTT. This gives the protein CASSFREDTQYF. The V call is TRBV28, the J call TRBJ2-3; perhaps D is TRBD1 or TRBD2 (5 bases each). The CDR3 has 12 residues. Germline V gene data show CDR1 as MDHEN and CDR2 as SYDVKM. V lost 3 bases to trimming and J lost 6 bases, with 7 bases between them.

In regard to this clone: Other DNA sequences in this specimen translate into the identical CDR3. The rearrangement uses TRBV19 and TRBJ1-1; unclear D gene. V lost 1 base and J 2 bases, leaving 2 bases between the germline ends. From germline, CDR1 is LNHDA and CDR2 SQIVND (reference sequence). The CDR3 spans 12 residues. The CDR3 protein is CASSIGNTEAFF. The CDR3 DNA is TGTGCCAGTAGTATAGGTAACACTGAAGCTTTCTTT.

This clone was counted a few times. The chain combines TRBV4-2 with TRBJ2-6; D remains unclear. V was cut by 0 bases and J by 2 bases, with 5 bases left in between. CDR1 is LGHNA, CDR2 YNFKEQ, per germline. The CDR3 runs to 15 residues. CDR3 in amino acids: CASSQDPTGANVLTF. DNA of the CDR3: TGTGCCAGCAGCCAAGACCCAACTGGGGCCAACGTCCTGACTTTC.

The gene calls are TRBV7-9 and TRBJ2-1; D possibly corresponds to TRBD2 (6 bases). The CDR3 is 16 amino acids. CDR1 is SEHNR and CDR2 is FQNEAQ in the germline V gene (reference sequence). V lost 0 bases, J lost 0 bases, and 9 bases lay in between. CDR3 protein: CASSLAHGSSYNEQFF. CDR3 nucleotide sequence: TGTGCCAGCAGCTTAGCGCACGGGAGCTCCTACAATGAGCAGTTCTTC.

This chain connects TRBV10-1 to TRBJ2-4; the match to TRBD1 covers 8 bases. CDR1 and CDR2 from the germline V gene are WNHNN and SYGVQD (reference sequence). The trim removed 6 bases at V and 6 bases at J, leaving 16 bases unmatched. This CDR3 comprises 17 residues. CDR3 DNA: TGCGCCAGCAGCTTCCCCGACTGGAGGGACAGGACAAACATTCAGTACTTC. The encoded protein is CASSFPDWRDRTNIQYF.

V usage is TRBV6-5 and J usage is TRBJ2-7; 8 bases match TRBD1. This CDR3 is built from 13 residues. In germline, CDR1 is MNHEY, CDR2 SVGAGI. After removal of 10 bases from V and 4 bases from J, the junction contained 9 bases not matched to a gene. CDR3 bases: TGTGCCATCAGCTGGGACAGGCAGTACGAGCAGTACTTC. Amino acid sequence: CAISWDRQYEQYF.

The rearrangement joins TRBV7-3 to TRBJ2-1; 8 nucleotides match TRBD2. CDR3 size: 13 residues. Germline CDR1 is SGHTA and CDR2 is FQGTGA. J gave up 6 bases and V 6 bases, and 4 bases lay outside the gene matches. The CDR3 sequence: CASRDGTSNEQFF. The CDR3 DNA reads as TGTGCCAGCAGAGACGGGACTAGCAATGAGCAGTTCTTC. Variable domain in full (rest from reference TRBV7-3 and TRBJ2-1): GAGVSQTPSNKVTEKGKYVELRCDPISGHTALYWYRQSLGQGPEFLIYFQGTGAADDSGLPNDRFFAVRPEGSVSTLKIQRTERGDSAVYLCASRDGTSNEQFFGPGTRLTVL.

This clone was detected once. Other DNA sequences within the sample encode an identical CDR3. The chain recombines TRBV7-9 with TRBJ2-1; either TRBD1 or TRBD2 may supply D (5 bases each). Trimming took off 5 bases at V and 0 bases at J, with 11 bases between the two ends. The germline CDR1 and CDR2 sequences are SEHNR and FQNEAQ (reference sequence). The CDR3 sequence is 15 residues long. DNA for the CDR3: TGTGCCAGCAGCCCGTCAGGGAGCTCCTACAATGAGCAGTTCTTC. It yields the protein CASSPSGSSYNEQFF.

This clone was seen only once. The chain recombines TRBV7-6 with TRBJ1-1; perhaps TRBD1 as D (6 bases). Trimming left V 2 bases short and J 2 bases short, with 12 bases between. The CDR3 has 15 residues. Germline V gives CDR1 SGHVS, CDR2 FNYEAQ. The CDR3 region is CASSLSPGENTEAFF. CDR3 bases: TGTGCCAGCAGCTTAAGCCCAGGGGAAAACACTGAAGCTTTCTTT.

This clone has more than one count but fewer than ten. The chain employs TRBV19 and TRBJ1-2; 9 bases agree with TRBD1. Germline V gene lookup returns CDR1 LNHDA and CDR2 SQIVND (reference sequence). The CDR3 sequence is 13 residues long. The junction had 10 bases not matched to a gene; V was cut back by 6 bases and J by 11 bases. The CDR3 DNA is TGTGCCAGTAGATACGGGACAGGGATTCTGTACACCTTC. Translated, it gives CASRYGTGILYTF.

V is TRBV10-3 and J is TRBJ2-5; tentative D call: TRBD1 (5 bases). The J call may be in error: the DNA end matches TRBJ2-7 better. The germline gives CDR1 ENHRY, CDR2 SYGVKD. The CDR3 sequence is 12 residues long. This CDR3 reads CAISDSGPEQYF. For the CDR3, the DNA is TGTGCCATCAGTGACTCAGGGCCCGAGCAGTACTTC.

This clone was counted a single time. The chain couples TRBV9 to TRBJ1-5; D not resolved. The germline gives CDR1 SGDLS, CDR2 YYNGEE. This CDR3 has 12 residues. The V end was cut by 3 bases, the J end by 11 bases, with 12 bases between. The CDR3 region has the DNA TGTGCCAGCAGCGGGGAGGGTGGGTCCCAGCATTTT. This encodes CASSGEGGSQHF.

The V gene is TRBV7-6, the J gene TRBJ2-7; 14 bases agree with TRBD2. The junction had 10 bases not matched to a gene; V was cut back by 5 bases and J by 4 bases. Per germline, CDR1 SGHVS and CDR2 FNYEAQ. The CDR3 contains 17 residues. CDR3 DNA sequence: TGTGCCAGCAGCGGGCGACTAGCGGGAGGGCCTAAATACGAGCAGTACTTC. Its protein is CASSGRLAGGPKYEQYF. The whole variable domain, remainder taken from reference TRBV7-6 and TRBJ2-7, is GAGVSQSPRYKVTKRGQDVALRCDPISGHVSLYWYRQALGQGPEFLTYFNYEAQQDKSGLPNDRFSAERPEGSISTLTIQRTEQRDSAMYRCASSGRLAGGPKYEQYFGPGTRLTVT.

This sequence joins TRBV6-6 and TRBJ1-4; D gene uncertain. V shed 6 bases and J shed 7 bases, with 9 bases lying between them. The CDR3 consists of 12 residues. CDR1 and CDR2 from the germline V gene are MNHNY and SVGAGI (reference sequence). The CDR3 DNA follows: TGTGCCAGCAGCGCGGGAGTTGAAAAACTGTTTTTT. This sequence encodes CASSAGVEKLFF.

V is TRBV14 and J is TRBJ2-1; D is perhaps TRBD1 (6 bases). The CDR3 extends over 14 amino acids. The V and J ends lost 1 base and 2 bases respectively, with 6 bases between them. Germline assignment: CDR1 SGHDN and CDR2 FVKESK. This chain's CDR3 is CASSQGTAYNEQFF. The CDR3, as DNA: TGTGCCAGCAGCCAAGGGACAGCCTACAATGAGCAGTTCTTC.

For the CDR3, the DNA is TGTGCCAGCAGCGTAGTTTCCAAGCGGACCTCCTACGAGCAGTACTTC. It is translated as CASSVVSKRTSYEQYF. V is TRBV9 and J is TRBJ2-7; the D gene is possibly TRBD2 (5 bases). Germline CDR1 and CDR2: SGDLS and YYNGEE. V was clipped by 0 bases and J by 0 bases, with 13 bases between them. CDR3 length equals 16 residues. Full variable domain (missing parts from reference TRBV9 and TRBJ2-7): DSGVTQTPKHLITATGQRVTLRCSPRSGDLSVYWYQQSLDQGLQFLIQYYNGEERAKGNILERFSAQQFPDLHSELNLSSLELGDSALYFCASSVVSKRTSYEQYFGPGTRLTVT.

This clone was recorded once. The chain employs TRBV28 and TRBJ2-7; D assignment may be TRBD1 or TRBD2 (6 bases each). Germline assignment: CDR1 MDHEN and CDR2 SYDVKM. The CDR3 sequence is 14 residues long. V lost 8 bases to trimming and J lost 4 bases, with 18 bases between them. The CDR3 spells CASSRGQGKYEQYF. As DNA, the CDR3 is TGTGCCAGCTCCCGGGGGCAGGGGAAATACGAGCAGTACTTC.

This clone has only a few counts. The CDR3 bases are TGTGCCATCAGTGAGGGGACAGAGCCGGGCACTGAAGCTTTCTTT. This sequence encodes CAISEGTEPGTEAFF. The chain has TRBV10-3 and TRBJ1-1, with TRBD1 matching over 7 bases. The CDR3 has 15 residues. Trimming cost V 2 bases and J 4 bases; bases outside gene matches: 7. Germline lookup yields CDR1 ENHRY and CDR2 SYGVKD.

The rearrangement joins TRBV27 to TRBJ2-7, with D perhaps given as TRBD1 or TRBD2 (6 bases each). The length of the CDR3 is 15 residues. Trimming pared 8 bases from V and 2 bases from J, leaving 19 bases between. Germline V gene sequence: CDR1 MNHEY, CDR2 SMNVEV (reference sequence). This CDR3 reads CASAGWGAVPYEQYF. The CDR3 DNA reads TGTGCCAGCGCAGGGTGGGGGGCCGTTCCCTACGAGCAGTACTTC.

The V gene is TRBV27, the J gene TRBJ2-7; TRBD1 aligns across 10 bases. CDR3 size: 20 residues. In germline, CDR1 is MNHEY, CDR2 SMNVEV (reference sequence). V was pared by 5 bases and J by 3 bases, with 22 bases of the junction left unmatched. The CDR3 DNA is TGTGCCAGCAGTGAGCTGTGGGTGACAGGGGGCGCATCCAGTTTCTACGAGCAGTACTTC. It translates to CASSELWVTGGASSFYEQYF.

The chain recombines TRBV11-2 with TRBJ2-7, with D unresolved. The germline V gene encodes CDR1 SGHAT and CDR2 FQNNGV. The V and J ends lost 4 bases and 0 bases respectively, with 7 bases between them. The CDR3 has 13 residues. The CDR3 coding sequence is TGTGCCAGCAGCTCCGGAAGCTCCTACGAGCAGTACTTC. Amino acids: CASSSGSSYEQYF.

The rearrangement joins TRBV11-2 to TRBJ1-4; D gene ambiguous. From germline, CDR1 is SGHAT and CDR2 FQNNGV. The CDR3 is made up of 13 amino acids. V was shortened by 5 bases and J by 5 bases, with 9 bases between the two germline ends. CDR3 protein: CASSLWTNEKLFF. The CDR3 DNA follows: TGTGCCAGCAGCCTTTGGACGAATGAAAAACTGTTTTTT.